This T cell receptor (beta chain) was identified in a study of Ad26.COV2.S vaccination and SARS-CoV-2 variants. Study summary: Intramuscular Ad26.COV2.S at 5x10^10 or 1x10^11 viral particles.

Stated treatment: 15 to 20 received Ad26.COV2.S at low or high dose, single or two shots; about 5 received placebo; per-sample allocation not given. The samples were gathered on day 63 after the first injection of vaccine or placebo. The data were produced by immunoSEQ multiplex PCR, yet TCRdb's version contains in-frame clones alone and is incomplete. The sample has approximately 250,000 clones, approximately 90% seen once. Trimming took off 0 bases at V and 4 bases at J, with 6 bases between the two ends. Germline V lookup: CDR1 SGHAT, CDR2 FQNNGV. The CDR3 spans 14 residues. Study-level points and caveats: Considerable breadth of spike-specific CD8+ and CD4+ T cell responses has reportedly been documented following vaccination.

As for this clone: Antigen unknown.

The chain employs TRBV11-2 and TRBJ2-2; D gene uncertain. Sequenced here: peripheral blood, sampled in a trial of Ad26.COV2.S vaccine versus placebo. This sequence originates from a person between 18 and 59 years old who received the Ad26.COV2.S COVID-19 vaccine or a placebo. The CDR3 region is CASSLEAATGELFF. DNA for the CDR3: TGTGCCAGCAGCTTAGAGGCCGCCACCGGGGAGCTGTTTTTT.